This T cell receptor (beta chain) emerged from a study of blood T cell repertoires in COVID-19. Method: immunoSEQ multiplex PCR; TCRdb's copy keeps in-frame clones and lacks some. The data show about 51,000 clones, approximately 86% seen once. This sequence originates from a man older than 75 with active COVID-19. Sequenced: peripheral blood.

The DNA of the CDR3 is TGTGCCAGCAGTGAATCAAGAGGCTATAATTCACCCCTCCACTTT. It yields the protein CASSESRGYNSPLHF. The rearrangement links TRBV25-1 to TRBJ1-6; D gene uncertain. Per germline, CDR1 MGHDK and CDR2 SYGVNS. The CDR3 covers 15 residues. Trimming stripped 1 base from V and 3 bases from J, with 7 bases between.